These 6 T cell receptor beta chains were all obtained from the same sample, sequenced in a study of cytomegalovirus exposure and HLA in healthy donors. Amplification used 60 Vbeta primers and 13 Jbeta primers. Measured with immunoSEQ multiplex PCR; TCRdb has only the in-frame clones, and not every one. There are 150,000 to 200,000 clones in the sample; roughly 80% occur only once, and 1.5% to 2% lies in the top ten. The sample taken for sequencing was PBMCs. These TCRs come from a human donor in good health.

Written as DNA, the CDR3 is TGTGCCAGCAGTCTAAGGTGGACAGGGGGTGAAGCTTTCTTT. It encodes CASSLRWTGGEAFF. The gene calls are TRBV6-5 and TRBJ1-1, with 10 bases lining up with TRBD1. With V trimmed by 5 bases and J by 7 bases, 7 bases remained unmatched. CDR3 size: 14 residues. The germline V gene encodes CDR1 MNHEY and CDR2 SVGAGI.

The chain couples TRBV6-5 to TRBJ1-2; tentative D call: TRBD1 (5 bases). The CDR3 runs to 14 residues. V was cut by 4 bases and J by 7 bases, with 16 bases left in between. Germline V lookup: CDR1 MNHEY, CDR2 SVGAGI. The CDR3, as DNA: TGTGCCAGCAGTTTCTCTATGGGGGGAGGTGGCTACACCTTC. Translated, it gives CASSFSMGGGGYTF.

The J gene is TRBJ2-7, the V gene TRBV7-2; 9 bases match TRBD1. The CDR3 runs to 13 residues. The J segment lost 9 bases and the V segment lost 0 bases, leaving 3 bases of the junction unmatched. CDR1 and CDR2 (germline): SGHTA, FQGNSA. The CDR3 here is CASSLAMTGGQYF. The CDR3 DNA reads TGTGCCAGCAGCTTAGCGATGACAGGGGGGCAGTACTTC.

The J gene is TRBJ1-5, the V gene TRBV7-2, with TRBD1 identical over 11 bases. Unmatched junction bases numbered 20, after V lost 5 bases and J lost 11 bases. The CDR3 runs to 18 residues. Looked up from germline, CDR1 is SGHTA and CDR2 is FQGNSA. The CDR3 DNA sequence: TGTGCCAGCAGCGATTACCCCCCGGGACAGGGGGTCCGGGTAGCCCAGCATTTT. It is translated as CASSDYPPGQGVRVAQHF.

This chain uses TRBV7-2 with TRBJ1-2; maybe TRBD1 (5 bases). V was shortened by 5 bases and J by 4 bases, with 17 bases between the two germline ends. Germline loops: CDR1 SGHTA, CDR2 FQGNSA. The CDR3 is 15 residues long. The CDR3 region is CASSTHLLGGYGYTF. As DNA, the CDR3 is TGTGCCAGCAGCACTCACCTTCTCGGGGGCTATGGCTACACCTTC.

The V call is TRBV20-1, the J call TRBJ2-3; D not certain. V lost 4 bases to trimming and J lost 6 bases, with 8 bases between them. CDR1 DFQATT and CDR2 SNEGSKA come from the germline V gene (reference sequence). The CDR3 consists of 11 residues. CDR3 sequence reads: CSAISRDTQYF. CDR3 nucleotide sequence: TGCAGTGCTATAAGCAGGGATACGCAGTATTTT.